Here is one T cell receptor beta chain with its context. Its antigen is still unknown. Per-base quality was not reported, and no clone a single base away is much larger than it. This sample is drawn from a study of cytomegalovirus exposure and HLA in healthy donors (dated by TCRdb to the late 2010s). Study-wide context: According to a later analysis, the approximately 130 validation repertoires were produced on the same platform as the 600 to 850 repertoires of the first cohort. The aim of the study was to test whether cataloging public T cell receptors could identify signatures of past pathogen exposure. Besides the first cohort of 550 to 750 subjects, a separate validation cohort made up of some 110 different subjects was used. To predict cytomegalovirus infection status, the study brought together high-throughput TCR immunosequencing, statistical association of individual TCRs with disease status, and machine learning.

Separate from the approximately 700-subject first cohort, the validation cohort of 120 subjects was the group to which the donors belonged. What the study reported, not specific to this receptor: In a later analysis, TCRs clustered in the first cohort were found to also tend to co-occur in the approximately 120 validation repertoires, with roughly 93% of cluster scores above 0. The study gave a list of 150 to 200 TCR beta chains associated with cytomegalovirus. It was suggested by the authors that the approach could potentially be generalized to other disease states and immunological phenotypes. A few of the identified cytomegalovirus-associated TCR beta chains were confirmed in vitro to be specific for cytomegalovirus antigens. Cytomegalovirus status was reported to be diagnosed by the classifier with high specificity and sensitivity in both the original and validation cohorts. Across donors, most TCR sequences were observed very rarely, whereas some public TCRs were present in many individuals. All 120 repertoires were used to score co-occurrence in the validation cohort in a later analysis, because that analysis had no HLA typing for the cohort.

Its CDR3 holds 15 amino acids, cysteine through phenylalanine. Just the 45-base CDR3 DNA is kept, in frame starting at base 1. V is shortened by 10 bases, J by 5 bases, and the region joining them spans 23 bases. CDR1 and CDR2, looked up from the germline V gene (reference sequence), are MNHEY and SMNVEV. The library was made by the immunoSEQ multiplex PCR assay. Regarding the original processing steps: A statistical classification framework was built to diagnose cytomegalovirus status from the catalog of TCR beta chain sequences. TCRdb limited this immuneACCESS table to in-frame rearrangements with V and J called. A share of clones is missing; checked studies link under half to unresolved V genes, and the rest is unexplained. V, J and clone size were drawn from that table, and D and trimming were deduced from the DNA. This sample has approximately 62,000 clones in its table, and about 92% of those were observed once. The ten most abundant clones make up around 1.2% of the sample.

The chain uses TRBV27 and TRBJ1-2; too little of a D gene remains to name it. The receptor was derived from a woman aged 18-35 years in good health and CMV-seronegative. Sequencing was carried out using PBMCs. The sequenced DNA: TGTGCCACCCGAGGGTGGAATGAGATAGAGTATGGCTACACCTTC. It specifies CATRGWNEIEYGYTF.